This T cell receptor beta chain was retrieved from a study of CD8 T cells in Susac syndrome. Reverse transcription of about 0.5 to 1 ug RNA used random hexamers. One entry per CDR3 protein results from TCRdb running MiXCR on the immunoSEQ multiplex PCR reads. The sample has approximately 300,000 distinct CDR3 sequences, about 91% seen once. V lost 2 bases and J lost 5; bases outside the gene matches: 5. This CDR3 contains 16 residues. Germline CDR1 reads SGHTA; CDR2 reads FQGNSA. Sequencing was done on a sample of CD8+ T cells from PBMCs. V is TRBV7-2 and J is TRBJ2-2; TRBD1 matches 10 bases. This receptor was identified in a human donor with multiple sclerosis. CDR3 DNA sequence: TGTGCCAGCAGCTTAAAAGACAGGGGGCTTACCGGGGAGCTGTTTTTT. Amino acid sequence: CASSLKDRGLTGELFF. Together with reference TRBV7-2 and TRBJ2-2, the CDR3 gives the full variable domain: GAGVSQSPSNKVTEKGKDVELRCDPISGHTALYWYRQSLGQGLEFLIYFQGNSAPDKSGLPSDRFSAERTGGSVSTLTIQRTQQEDSAVYLCASSLKDRGLTGELFFGEGSRLTVL.